These 10 T cell receptor beta chains originate from one sample sequenced in a study of blood T cell repertoires in COVID-19. The data were produced by immunoSEQ multiplex PCR, yet TCRdb's version contains in-frame clones alone and is incomplete. The data contain about 140,000 clones, approximately 81% of them singletons. Sequencing was performed on peripheral blood. The receptors originated from a human donor in a cohort sampled during active COVID-19.

This chain joins TRBV6-5 and TRBJ2-7; 7 nucleotides agree with TRBD1. The CDR3 has 15 amino acids. Germline lookup yields CDR1 MNHEY and CDR2 SVGAGI. J gave up 1 base and V 4 bases, and 7 bases lay outside the gene matches. DNA of the CDR3: TGTGCCAGCAGTTCCCGGGACAGAAAGTCCTACGAGCAGTACTTC. Its protein product is CASSSRDRKSYEQYF.

The chain is built from TRBV19 and TRBJ1-1, with 8 nucleotides matching TRBD1. The germline V gene has CDR1 LNHDA and CDR2 SQIVND (reference sequence). V lost 3 bases and J lost 6; bases outside the gene matches: 6. The CDR3 covers 14 residues. DNA of the CDR3: TGTGCCAGTAGTATCGCTAGACAGGGGCCTGAAGCTTTCTTT. It translates to CASSIARQGPEAFF.

In its sample, this clone was seen a few times. V usage is TRBV4-2 and J usage is TRBJ1-2, with 9 bases aligning to TRBD1. The CDR3 extends over 14 amino acids. Germline V CDR1 and CDR2: LGHNA, YNFKEQ. V was clipped by 0 bases and J by 14 bases; unmatched bases: 10. CDR3 coding DNA: TGTGCCAGCAGCCAAGATAATACAGGGGGCAAACCGACCTTC. This translates into CASSQDNTGGKPTF.

This clone was seen just once. The rearrangement uses TRBV7-8 and TRBJ1-1; 7 positions match TRBD1. This CDR3 has 13 amino acids. The V gene end was trimmed by 5 bases and the J gene end by 5 bases; junction bases not matched to a gene: 5. Germline CDR1 SGHVS, CDR2 FQNEAQ. In nucleotides, the CDR3 is TGTGCCAGCAGCATTACAGGGGATACTGAAGCTTTCTTT. It specifies CASSITGDTEAFF. The variable domain in full, with the rest retrieved from reference TRBV7-8 and TRBJ1-1, is GAGVSQSPRYKVAKRGQDVALRCDPISGHVSLFWYQQALGQGPEFLTYFQNEAQLDKSGLPSDRFFAERPEGSVSTLKIQRTQQEDSAVYLCASSITGDTEAFFGQGTRLTVV.

The CDR3, as DNA: TGTGCCAGCAGCAAACAGGGGGACACTGAAGCTTTCTTT. It is translated as CASSKQGDTEAFF. This chain links TRBV7-3 with TRBJ1-1; 8 bases fit TRBD1. This CDR3 is built from 13 residues. V lost 5 bases to trimming and J lost 3 bases; unmatched junction nucleotides: 2. CDR1 SGHTA and CDR2 FQGTGA come from the germline V gene. Full variable domain (rest looked up from reference TRBV7-3 and TRBJ1-1): GAGVSQTPSNKVTEKGKYVELRCDPISGHTALYWYRQSLGQGPEFLIYFQGTGAADDSGLPNDRFFAVRPEGSVSTLKIQRTERGDSAVYLCASSKQGDTEAFFGQGTRLTVV.

V and J are TRBV19 and TRBJ1-2; D unclear. Germline loops: CDR1 LNHDA, CDR2 SQIVND (reference sequence). Trimming left V 5 bases short and J 6 bases short, with 25 bases between. The CDR3 length is 17 residues. The DNA for the CDR3 is TGTGCCAGTAGTGGATTGTTTTCGAGGTCCCGATTCGATGGCTACACCTTC. It is translated as CASSGLFSRSRFDGYTF.

The chain employs TRBV7-9 and TRBJ2-7; D is ambiguous. The V end was cut by 5 bases, the J end by 0 bases, with 14 bases between. This CDR3 spans 15 amino acids. From germline, CDR1 is SEHNR and CDR2 FQNEAQ (reference sequence). CDR3 sequence reads: CASSPPEYGSYEQYF. CDR3 nucleotides: TGTGCCAGCAGCCCGCCCGAGTATGGCTCCTACGAGCAGTACTTC.

This rearrangement joins TRBV5-1 to TRBJ2-7; 12 nucleotides agree with TRBD2. The CDR3 is made up of 18 amino acids. Trimming cost V 0 bases and J 2 bases; bases outside gene matches: 9. The germline CDR1 and CDR2 sequences are SGHRS and YFSETQ. As DNA, the CDR3 is TGCGCCAGCAGCTTGGCCGCTAGCGGGAGGGGGATCGCCTACGAGCAGTACTTC. Protein product: CASSLAASGRGIAYEQYF. Complete variable domain (other parts from reference TRBV5-1 and TRBJ2-7): KAGVTQTPRYLIKTRGQQVTLSCSPISGHRSVSWYQQTPGQGLQFLFEYFSETQRNKGNFPGRFSGRQFSNSRSEMNVSTLELGDSALYLCASSLAASGRGIAYEQYFGPGTRLTVT.

The chain carries TRBV28 and TRBJ2-2; 12 positions agree with TRBD1. Germline CDR1 MDHEN, CDR2 SYDVKM. The ends lost 6 bases at V and 13 bases at J; junction bases unmatched: 9. The CDR3 runs 14 residues. CDR3 region: CASSRWDRGPRLFF. CDR3 DNA: TGTGCCAGCAGCCGTTGGGACAGGGGGCCCCGGCTGTTTTTT.

The chain carries TRBV5-4 and TRBJ2-1, with TRBD2 identical over 12 bases. The V segment lost 1 base and the J segment 4 bases; nucleotides outside the gene matches: 3. The CDR3 covers 16 residues. Germline assignment: CDR1 SGHNT and CDR2 YYREEE (reference sequence). CDR3 sequence reads: CASSLLTSGSYNEQFF. The CDR3, as DNA: TGTGCCAGCAGCTTGCTGACTAGCGGGAGTTACAATGAGCAGTTCTTC.